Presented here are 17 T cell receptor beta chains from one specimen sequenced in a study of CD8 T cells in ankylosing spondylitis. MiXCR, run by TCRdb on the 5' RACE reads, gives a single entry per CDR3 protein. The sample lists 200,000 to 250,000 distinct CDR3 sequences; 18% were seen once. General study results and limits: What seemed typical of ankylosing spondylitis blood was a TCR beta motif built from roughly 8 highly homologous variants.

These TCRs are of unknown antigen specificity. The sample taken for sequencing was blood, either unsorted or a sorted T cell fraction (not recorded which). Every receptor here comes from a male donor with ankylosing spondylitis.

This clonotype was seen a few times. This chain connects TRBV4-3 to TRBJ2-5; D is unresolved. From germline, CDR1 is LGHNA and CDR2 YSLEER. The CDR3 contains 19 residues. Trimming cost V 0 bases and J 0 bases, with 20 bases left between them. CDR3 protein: CASSQDPLSLGRYQETQYF. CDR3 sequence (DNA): TGCGCCAGCAGCCAAGATCCACTCTCCCTTGGGCGCTACCAAGAGACCCAGTACTTC.

Here the CDR3 reads CASSFGAGGRNEQFF. The CDR3 region has the DNA TGTGCCAGCAGCTTCGGGGCAGGGGGCCGGAATGAGCAGTTCTTC. The rearrangement links TRBV7-9 to TRBJ2-1, with TRBD1 matching 8 bases. J was trimmed by 7 bases and V by 3 bases; bases with no gene match: 8. This CDR3 comprises 15 residues. CDR1 is SEHNR, CDR2 FQNEAQ, per germline (reference sequence).

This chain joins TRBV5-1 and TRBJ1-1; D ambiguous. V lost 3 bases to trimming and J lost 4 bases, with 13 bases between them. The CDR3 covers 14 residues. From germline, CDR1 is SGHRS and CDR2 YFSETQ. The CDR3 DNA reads TGCGCCAGCAGCTGGAAGGCGGGATCCACTGAAGCTTTCTTT. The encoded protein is CASSWKAGSTEAFF.

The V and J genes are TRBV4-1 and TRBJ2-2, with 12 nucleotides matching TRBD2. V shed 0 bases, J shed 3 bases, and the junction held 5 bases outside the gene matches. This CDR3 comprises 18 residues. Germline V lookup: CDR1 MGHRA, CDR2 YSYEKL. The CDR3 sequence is CASSQDPSGRAYTGELFF. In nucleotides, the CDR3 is TGCGCCAGCAGCCAAGATCCTAGCGGGAGGGCCTACACCGGGGAGCTGTTTTTT.

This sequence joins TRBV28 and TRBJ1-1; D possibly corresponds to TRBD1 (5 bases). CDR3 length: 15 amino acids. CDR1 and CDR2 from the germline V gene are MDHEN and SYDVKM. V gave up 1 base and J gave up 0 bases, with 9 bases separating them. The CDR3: CASSLLRGLNTEAFF. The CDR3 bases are TGTGCCAGCAGTTTATTGCGGGGCTTGAACACTGAAGCTTTCTTT.

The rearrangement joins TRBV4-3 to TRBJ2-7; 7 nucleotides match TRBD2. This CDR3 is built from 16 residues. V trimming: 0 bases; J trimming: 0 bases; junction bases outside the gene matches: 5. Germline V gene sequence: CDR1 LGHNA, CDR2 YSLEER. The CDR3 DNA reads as TGCGCCAGCAGCCAAGACCCTAGCGGAAACTCCTACGAGCAGTACTTC. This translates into CASSQDPSGNSYEQYF.

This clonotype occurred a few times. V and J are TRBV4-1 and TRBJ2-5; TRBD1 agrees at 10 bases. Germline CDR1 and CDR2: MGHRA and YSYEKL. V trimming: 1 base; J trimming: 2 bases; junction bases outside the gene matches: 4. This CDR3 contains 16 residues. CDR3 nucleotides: TGCGCCAGCAGCCAAGGGTGGACAGGGGGGCAAGAGACCCAGTACTTC. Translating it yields CASSQGWTGGQETQYF.

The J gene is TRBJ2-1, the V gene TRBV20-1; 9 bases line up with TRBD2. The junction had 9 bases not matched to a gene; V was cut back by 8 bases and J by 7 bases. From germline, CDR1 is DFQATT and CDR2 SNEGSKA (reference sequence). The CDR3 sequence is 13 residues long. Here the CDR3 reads CSSDGLAGNEQFF. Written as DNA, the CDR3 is TGCAGTTCCGATGGGCTAGCGGGGAATGAGCAGTTCTTC.

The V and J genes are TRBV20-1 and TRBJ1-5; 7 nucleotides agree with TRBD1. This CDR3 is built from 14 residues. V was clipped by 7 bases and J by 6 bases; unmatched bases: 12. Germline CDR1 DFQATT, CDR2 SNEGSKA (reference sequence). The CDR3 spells CSGGGQGLGQPQHF. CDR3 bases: TGCAGTGGAGGGGGCCAGGGGCTTGGTCAGCCCCAGCATTTT.

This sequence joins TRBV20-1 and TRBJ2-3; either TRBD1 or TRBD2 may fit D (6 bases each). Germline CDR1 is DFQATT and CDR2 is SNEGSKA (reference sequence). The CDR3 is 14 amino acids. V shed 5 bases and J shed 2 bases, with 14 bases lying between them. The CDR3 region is CSAWGAGYTDTQYF. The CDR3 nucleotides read TGCAGTGCTTGGGGGGCAGGGTACACAGATACGCAGTATTTT.

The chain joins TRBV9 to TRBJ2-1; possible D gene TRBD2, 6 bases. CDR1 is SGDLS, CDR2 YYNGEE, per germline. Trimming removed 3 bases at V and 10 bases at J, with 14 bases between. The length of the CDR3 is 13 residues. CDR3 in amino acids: CASSALLAHEQFF. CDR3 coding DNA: TGTGCCAGCAGCGCCCTGCTAGCGCACGAGCAGTTCTTC.

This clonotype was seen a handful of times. CDR3 residues: CASSVTGSDNEQFF. The CDR3 DNA sequence: TGTGCCAGCAGCGTAACAGGCAGTGACAATGAGCAGTTCTTC. J is TRBJ2-1 and V is TRBV4-2; D is perhaps TRBD1 (5 bases). CDR1 and CDR2 from the germline V gene are LGHNA and YNFKEQ. The CDR3 runs 14 residues. Trimming pared 5 bases from V and 5 bases from J, leaving 13 bases between.

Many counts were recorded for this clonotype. CDR3 nucleotides: TGTGCCAGCAGCCCCCGGGGGGTTGCGGGGGAAAACGATGAGCAGTTCTTC. It encodes CASSPRGVAGENDEQFF. The chain carries TRBV7-9 and TRBJ2-1; 7 nucleotides agree with TRBD2. V gave up 5 bases and J gave up 8 bases; unmatched junction bases: 18. The CDR3 has 17 residues. Germline-derived CDR1 and CDR2 are SEHNR and FQNEAQ (reference sequence).

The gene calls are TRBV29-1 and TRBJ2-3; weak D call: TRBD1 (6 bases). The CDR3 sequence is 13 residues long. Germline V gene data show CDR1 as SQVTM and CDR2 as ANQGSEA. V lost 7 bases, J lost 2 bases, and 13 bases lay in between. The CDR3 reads CSDRGGTTDTQYF. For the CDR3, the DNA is TGCAGCGATCGAGGGGGAACCACAGATACGCAGTATTTT.

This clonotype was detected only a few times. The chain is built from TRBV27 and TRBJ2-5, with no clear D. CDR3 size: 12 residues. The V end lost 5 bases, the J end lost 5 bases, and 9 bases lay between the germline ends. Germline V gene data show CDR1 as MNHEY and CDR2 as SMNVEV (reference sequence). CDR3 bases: TGTGCCAGCAGTGCCACGCTGGAGACCCAGTACTTC. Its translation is CASSATLETQYF.

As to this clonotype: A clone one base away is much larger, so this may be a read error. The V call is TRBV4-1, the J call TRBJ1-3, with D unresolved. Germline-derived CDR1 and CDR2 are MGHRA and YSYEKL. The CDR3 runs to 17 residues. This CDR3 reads CSSSNPARVRSGNTIYF. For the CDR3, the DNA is TGCTCCAGCAGCAACCCGGCACGGGTCCGCTCTGGAAACACCATATATTTT.

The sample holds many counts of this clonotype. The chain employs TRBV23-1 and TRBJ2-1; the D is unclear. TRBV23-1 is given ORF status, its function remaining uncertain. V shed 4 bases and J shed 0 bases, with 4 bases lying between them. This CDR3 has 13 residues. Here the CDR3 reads CASSRVSYNEQFF. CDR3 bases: TGCGCCAGCAGTCGGGTCTCCTACAATGAGCAGTTCTTC.